Listed below are T cell receptor beta chains from one sample, sequenced in a study of blood T cell repertoires in COVID-19. Using immunoSEQ multiplex PCR, the repertoire was profiled, and TCRdb retains in-frame clones only, with some absent. Of about 180,000 clones in the sample, 86% were seen once. Sequencing was carried out using peripheral blood. These receptors were obtained from an older man with active or convalescent COVID-19. Each CDR3 is given with its conserved first and last residue. D genes are given only for firm matches. Expanded clones are given a class, and other clones once, few, many or no size at all.

v_call,clone_size,d_call,j_call,cdr3_aa,cdr3_nt
TRBV7-9,-,-,TRBJ1-5,CASSLVGGSNQPQHF,TGTGCCAGCAGCTTAGTAGGGGGAAGCAATCAGCCCCAGCATTTT
TRBV7-2,-,TRBD1,TRBJ1-2,CASSHPKRGQGGYTF,TGTGCCAGCAGCCACCCCAAGAGGGGGCAGGGAGGCTACACCTTC
TRBV7-9,-,TRBD1,TRBJ1-5,CASSLGQGDYSNQPQHF,TGTGCCAGCAGCTTAGGACAGGGGGATTATAGCAATCAGCCCCAGCATTTT
TRBV15,-,-,TRBJ1-1,CVSTTGMSTEAFF,TGTGTCAGCACTACAGGGATGAGCACTGAAGCTTTCTTT
TRBV5-1,-,TRBD1,TRBJ2-3,CASSLMLTGDRDTQYF,TGCGCCAGCAGCTTGATGTTAACAGGGGATAGAGATACGCAGTATTTT
TRBV7-9,-,TRBD1,TRBJ2-2,CASSPDRGNTGELFF,TGTGCCAGCAGTCCAGACAGGGGAAATACCGGGGAGCTGTTTTTT
TRBV30,-,TRBD1,TRBJ1-6,CAWSAQGADNSPLHF,TGTGCCTGGAGTGCACAGGGGGCGGATAATTCACCCCTCCACTTT
TRBV3-1/TRBV3-2,-,TRBD2,TRBJ2-7,CASSQGTSGRYEQYF,TGTGCCAGCAGCCAAGGGACTAGCGGGAGATACGAGCAGTACTTC
TRBV27,-,TRBD2,TRBJ2-7,CASSFLAGGYEQYF,TGTGCCAGCAGTTTCCTAGCGGGAGGATACGAGCAGTACTTC
TRBV7-9,-,-,TRBJ1-4,CASSRGGTSEKLFF,TGTGCCAGCAGCCGGGGAGGGACCAGTGAAAAACTGTTTTTT
TRBV18,-,-,TRBJ1-3,CASSPPQRRDTIYF,TGTGCCAGCTCACCCCCGCAGCGTCGCGACACCATATATTTT
TRBV24-1,-,TRBD2,TRBJ2-7,CATSDRAGGVYEQYF,TGTGCCACCAGTGATCGGGCGGGAGGGGTCTACGAGCAGTACTTC
TRBV11-3,-,-,TRBJ1-6,CASSFLSDSPLHF,TGTGCCAGCAGCTTCCTTTCTGATTCACCCCTCCACTTT
TRBV11-2,-,TRBD1,TRBJ1-4,CASSFSGTENEKLFF,TGTGCCAGCAGCTTCTCCGGGACAGAGAATGAAAAACTGTTTTTT
TRBV5-1,-,-,TRBJ2-5,CASSPGRGQETQYF,TGCGCCAGCAGCCCCGGACGGGGCCAAGAGACCCAGTACTTC
TRBV6-5,-,-,TRBJ1-5,CASNPLRGNQPQHF,TGTGCCAGCAACCCCTTAAGAGGCAATCAGCCCCAGCATTTT
TRBV6-6,-,-,TRBJ1-6,CASSRDSRSSYNSPLHF,TGTGCCAGCAGTCGAGACAGTCGGAGCTCCTATAATTCACCCCTCCACTTT
TRBV7-9,-,-,TRBJ2-7,CASSWVEDYEQYF,TGTGCCAGCAGCTGGGTTGAGGACTACGAGCAGTACTTC
TRBV4-1,-,-,TRBJ1-1,CASSQVDRMNTEAFF,TGCGCCAGCAGCCAAGTGGACAGAATGAACACTGAAGCTTTCTTT
TRBV29-1,-,-,TRBJ1-2,CSVENSLYGYTF,TGCAGCGTTGAAAACAGCCTCTATGGCTACACCTTC
TRBV19,-,TRBD1,TRBJ2-7,CASSPGTGTYEQYF,TGTGCCAGTAGTCCCGGGACAGGGACCTACGAGCAGTACTTC
TRBV28,-,TRBD2,TRBJ2-3,CAAGDYFGTDTQYF,TGTGCCGCGGGGGACTATTTTGGCACAGATACGCAGTATTTT
TRBV27,-,TRBD1,TRBJ2-7,CASRIPGQGRSTYEQYF,TGTGCCAGCAGAATCCCGGGACAGGGAAGAAGCACCTACGAGCAGTACTTC
TRBV6-5,-,TRBD1,TRBJ2-1,CASRDLQGSYNEQFF,TGTGCCAGCAGGGACTTACAGGGGTCCTACAATGAGCAGTTCTTC
TRBV27,-,-,TRBJ2-1,CASSPMGTGQSPNEQFF,TGTGCCAGCAGCCCCATGGGGACTGGGCAATCCCCCAATGAGCAGTTCTTC
TRBV6-6,-,-,TRBJ1-1,CATGKQGNTEAFF,TGTGCCACCGGTAAACAGGGGAACACTGAAGCTTTCTTT
TRBV7-2,-,-,TRBJ2-2,CASSPSRVVSTGELFF,TGTGCCAGCAGCCCCTCCAGGGTTGTGAGCACCGGGGAGCTGTTTTTT
TRBV12-1,-,-,TRBJ2-1,CASSLSGSNFGEQFF,TGTGCCAGCAGCCTAAGCGGGTCCAACTTTGGTGAGCAGTTCTTC
TRBV18,few,-,TRBJ2-1,CASSPLRSEQFF,TGTGCCAGCTCACCACTGCGGAGTGAGCAGTTCTTC
TRBV19,-,TRBD1,TRBJ2-7,CASSLRSGQGASFGNEQYF,TGTGCCAGTAGTCTCCGTTCGGGACAGGGGGCCTCCTTCGGGAACGAGCAGTACTTC
TRBV19,-,-,TRBJ1-5,CASTTGQRSNQPQHF,TGTGCCAGTACCACAGGACAGAGGAGCAATCAGCCCCAGCATTTT
TRBV29-1,-,-,TRBJ1-4,CSVNSGTTGEKLFF,TGCAGCGTCAACTCGGGAACAACGGGGGAAAAACTGTTTTTT
TRBV9,-,-,TRBJ2-1,CASSEFSGSSYNEQFF,TGTGCCAGCAGCGAGTTCAGCGGCAGCTCCTACAATGAGCAGTTCTTC
TRBV5-1,-,TRBD1,TRBJ2-2,CASSPPRGPGELFF,TGCGCCAGCAGCCCCCCAAGGGGGCCCGGGGAGCTGTTTTTT
TRBV18,-,-,TRBJ1-2,CASSPPKGRSGYGYTF,TGTGCCAGCTCACCACCGAAGGGGCGGTCTGGCTATGGCTACACCTTC
TRBV30,-,TRBD1,TRBJ1-4,CAWSSPGQGNEKLFF,TGTGCCTGGAGTTCTCCGGGACAGGGGAATGAAAAACTGTTTTTT
TRBV15,once,-,TRBJ1-1,CATSRLTGEAFF,TGTGCCACCAGCAGACTGACGGGTGAAGCTTTCTTT
TRBV18,-,TRBD1,TRBJ2-7,CASSPPADRDSYEQYF,TGTGCCAGCTCACCACCCGCGGACAGGGACTCCTACGAGCAGTACTTC
TRBV4-1,-,-,TRBJ2-1,CASSHPRTEAGYYNEQFF,TGCGCCAGCAGCCACCCTAGAACCGAGGCAGGGTACTACAATGAGCAGTTCTTC
TRBV2,-,-,TRBJ1-2,CASREQAPGGYTF,TGTGCCAGCAGAGAGCAGGCACCGGGAGGCTACACCTTC
TRBV10-1,once,TRBD2,TRBJ2-3,CASSRLAGVPDTQYF,TGCGCCAGCAGTCGACTAGCGGGGGTACCAGATACGCAGTATTTT
TRBV24-1,-,TRBD2,TRBJ2-1,CATSIAGAWNEQFF,TGTGCCACCAGTATAGCGGGAGCCTGGAATGAGCAGTTCTTC
TRBV6-2/TRBV6-3,few,-,TRBJ1-1,CASSYVPQGNAFF,TGTGCCAGCAGTTATGTTCCCCAGGGTAACGCTTTCTTT
TRBV5-5,-,-,TRBJ1-2,CASSPTGGREAGYTF,TGTGCCAGCAGCCCAACGGGGGGGCGCGAAGCTGGCTACACCTTC
TRBV27,once,TRBD2,TRBJ2-3,CASSFQLAGGPDTQYF,TGTGCCAGCAGTTTCCAACTAGCGGGGGGGCCGGATACGCAGTATTTT
TRBV6-5,-,-,TRBJ2-7,CATKAGWYEQYF,TGTGCCACCAAGGCAGGGTGGTACGAGCAGTACTTC
TRBV6-2/TRBV6-3,-,TRBD1,TRBJ1-5,CASSSGTALSNQPQHF,TGTGCCAGCAGTTCGGGGACAGCACTTAGCAATCAGCCCCAGCATTTT